This T cell receptor (beta chain) was profiled in a study of shared clonotypes between healthy human individuals. The test was conducted at deep level. For every subset, genomic DNA was evenly distributed across several immunoSEQ plates. Ten immunoSEQ deep assay plates served to sequence unsorted PBMC DNA. TCRdb's table, derived via immunoSEQ multiplex PCR, lists solely in-frame clones and lacks some. The sample has approximately 470,000 clones, over 75% seen once. After removal of 7 bases from V and 7 bases from J, the junction contained 7 bases not matched to a gene. The germline CDR1 and CDR2 sequences are GTSNPN and SVGIG (reference sequence). The CDR3 spans 14 residues.

The clonotype comes from a woman between 35 and 50 years old in good health. Some clones in this sample may be carry-over from other donors' samples. Sequenced sample: PBMCs. This sequence joins TRBV30 and TRBJ2-2; 12 bases align to TRBD2. CDR3 protein: CAYQTSGRGGELFF. The CDR3 DNA sequence: TGTGCCTACCAGACTAGCGGGAGAGGCGGGGAGCTGTTTTTT.